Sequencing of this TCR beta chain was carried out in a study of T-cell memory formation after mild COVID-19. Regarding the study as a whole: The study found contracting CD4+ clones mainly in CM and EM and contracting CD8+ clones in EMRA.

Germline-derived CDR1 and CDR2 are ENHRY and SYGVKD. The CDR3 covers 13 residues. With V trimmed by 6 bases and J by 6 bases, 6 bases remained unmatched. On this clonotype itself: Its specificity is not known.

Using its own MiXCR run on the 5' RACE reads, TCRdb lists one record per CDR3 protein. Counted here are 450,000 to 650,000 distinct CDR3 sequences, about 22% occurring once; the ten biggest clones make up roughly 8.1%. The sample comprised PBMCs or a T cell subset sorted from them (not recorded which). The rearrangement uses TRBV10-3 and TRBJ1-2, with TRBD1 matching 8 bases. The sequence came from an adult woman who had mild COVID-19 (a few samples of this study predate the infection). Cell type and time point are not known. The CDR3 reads CAIRDTTGDGYTF. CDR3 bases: TGTGCCATCAGGGACACGACAGGGGATGGCTACACCTTC.